The clone carrying this TCR beta chain has just one count. This record belongs to a study of blood T cell repertoires in COVID-19. Overall study context: Samples taken during acute and convalescent COVID-19 were collected in the United States, Italy and Spain. In each case, the material was cDNA or gDNA derived from T cells, B-cell-depleted T cells, or PBMCs.

In the authors' workflow: Estimates of nucleated cell counts were drawn from the amplification of reference gene primers. Profiling relied on immunoSEQ multiplex PCR, and the TCRdb table lists in-frame clones only, not all of them. Clone size and V and J calls were adopted from that table, with D and trimming inferred from the DNA. The repertoire consists of about 70,000 clones, with about 90% occurring once and the leading ten covering around 10%. This CDR3 has 16 residues. V lost 3 bases and J lost 8; bases outside the gene matches: 7. Germline V gives CDR1 KGHDR, CDR2 SFDVKD. J is TRBJ2-1 and V is TRBV24-1; 12 bases match TRBD2. Sequenced sample: peripheral blood. The receptor's source is a human donor in a cohort sampled during active COVID-19. The CDR3 here is CATSDAGLAGRDEQFF. The CDR3 region has the DNA TGTGCCACCAGTGATGCAGGACTAGCGGGGCGGGATGAGCAGTTCTTC.